This TCR beta chain came from a study of control samples from healthy donors and cancer patients (dated by TCRdb to 2020 to 2021). The library was made by the immunoSEQ multiplex PCR assay. Sourced from immuneACCESS, this table was stored by TCRdb with only in-frame sequences that have V and J called. A share of the clones is absent; for the studies checked, an unresolved V gene accounts for under half, and the remainder has no known explanation. The sample table records 120,000 or so clones; roughly 86% of these occur just once. Of the sample, roughly 2.8% falls within the top ten clones. In its sample, this clone was seen once. What this receptor recognizes is not known. No base quality information exists; no much larger clone differs at one position. CDR1 and CDR2 are read off the germline V gene as SGDLS and YYNGEE. The CDR3 measures 14 amino acids from cysteine to phenylalanine. The sequence is cut down to CDR3 DNA, 42 bases in frame from base 1. V loses 0 bases, J loses 0 bases, and the germline ends lie 6 bases apart.

The sample taken for sequencing was blood. This sequence uses TRBV9 and TRBJ2-5, with the D gene tentatively TRBD1 or TRBD2, based on 5 matching bases in each. The clonotype originates from a man aged 60 to 69 in good health. The CDR3 reads CASSVVGHQETQYF. The nucleotide sequence is given as TGTGCCAGCAGCGTAGTGGGACACCAAGAGACCCAGTACTTC.